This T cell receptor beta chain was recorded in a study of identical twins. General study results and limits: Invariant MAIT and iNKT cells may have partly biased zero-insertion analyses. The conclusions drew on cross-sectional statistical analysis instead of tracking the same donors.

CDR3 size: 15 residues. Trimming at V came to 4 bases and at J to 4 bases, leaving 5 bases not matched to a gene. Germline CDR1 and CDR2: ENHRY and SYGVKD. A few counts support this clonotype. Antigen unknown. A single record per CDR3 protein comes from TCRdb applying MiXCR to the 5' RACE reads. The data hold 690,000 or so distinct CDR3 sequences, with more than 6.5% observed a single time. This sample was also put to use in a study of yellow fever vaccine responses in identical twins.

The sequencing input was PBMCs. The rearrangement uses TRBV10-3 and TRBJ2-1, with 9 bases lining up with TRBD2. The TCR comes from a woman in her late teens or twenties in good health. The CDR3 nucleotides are TGTGCCATCAGTGTGTTAGCGGGGGAATACAATGAGCAGTTCTTC. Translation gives CAISVLAGEYNEQFF.